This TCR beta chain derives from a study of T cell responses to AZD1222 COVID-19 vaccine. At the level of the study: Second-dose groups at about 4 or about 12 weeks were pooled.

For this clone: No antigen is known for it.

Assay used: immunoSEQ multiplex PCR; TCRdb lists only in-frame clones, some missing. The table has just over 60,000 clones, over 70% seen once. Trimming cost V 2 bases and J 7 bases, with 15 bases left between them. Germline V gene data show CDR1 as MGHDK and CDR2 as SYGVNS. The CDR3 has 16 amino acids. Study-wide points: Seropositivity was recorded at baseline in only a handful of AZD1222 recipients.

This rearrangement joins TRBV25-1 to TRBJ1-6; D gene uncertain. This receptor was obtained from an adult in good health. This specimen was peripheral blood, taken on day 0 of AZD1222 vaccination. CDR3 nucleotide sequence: TGTGCCAGCAGTGAAACCTCCGGGGTTCGCAATTCACCCCTCCACTTT. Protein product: CASSETSGVRNSPLHF. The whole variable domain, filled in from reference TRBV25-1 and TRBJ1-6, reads EADIYQTPRYLVIGTGKKITLECSQTMGHDKMYWYQQDPGMELHLIHYSYGVNSTEKGDLSSESTVSRIRTEHFPLTLESARPSHTSQYLCASSETSGVRNSPLHFGNGTRLTVT.